This T cell receptor beta chain was observed in a study of regulatory T cells in long-lasting Graves disease (dated by TCRdb to the early 2020s). About the study as a whole: Newly diagnosed Graves' disease patients had taken antithyroid drugs for less than 3 months. The study took place in China and was registered as a clinical trial. Persistent Graves' disease patients were compared with newly diagnosed Graves' disease patients by peripheral blood TCR sequencing and RNA sequencing. A total of around 35 samples underwent TCR sequencing: about 13 from persistent and some 20 from newly diagnosed Graves' disease patients. General study outcomes and caveats: Patients with persistent disease shared more public clonotypes (roughly 2,900) than newly diagnosed patients did (more than 900). Only the TCR beta chain was sequenced and analyzed. Compared with newly diagnosed patients, persistent Graves' disease patients had lower TCR Shannon entropy and fewer highly expanded clones, which suggests clonal expansion. The small sample size was acknowledged by the authors as a limitation that may reduce accuracy. Peripheral blood alone was examined, since thyroid tissue, which constituted the primary lesion, could not be accessed. Preferential use of TRBV28, TRBJ1-2 and TRBJ2-5 was observed in persistent disease, whereas TRBV20-1 and TRBJ2-1 were favored in newly diagnosed disease.

This clonotype was recorded at least ten times. Its antigen remains unidentified. No much larger clonotype is one base removed from it; base qualities were not supplied. The CDR3 sequence holds 17 residues, the cysteine and phenylalanine included. Only the CDR3 region is kept as DNA, spanning 51 bases read in frame from base 1. V loses 10 bases at its end and J loses 0 bases; junction bases beyond the gene matches: 17. The library relied on multiplex PCR. The instrument given in TCRdb is Illumina HiSeq 4000. TCR beta libraries were built with iRepertoire HTBI primers and Arm-PCR amplification of CDR3 regions. Before sequencing, the PCR products underwent gel purification. Regarding the original processing steps: Gene usage analysis of CDR3 amino acid clonotypes relied on the 55 to 80 TRBV and 14 TRBJ segments identified across samples. Filtered high-quality paired reads were merged into contigs using COPE and FqMerger. BLAST was used to align contigs to the IMGT TRBV, TRBD and TRBJ reference genes, and CDR3 was defined following IMGT. Highly expanded clones were defined as clonotypes with a frequency above 0.1%. Shannon entropy was used to measure repertoire diversity, and the Gini coefficient was used to measure V-J evenness. A clonotype was considered public if more than one individual shared it. Using fastp trimming at Q25 and MiXCR clonotype assembly, TCRdb reanalyzed the public sequencing data and kept in-frame beta chains. Each CDR3 protein gets just one entry, which takes the most common genes and DNA from the rows behind it. For this entry, the V and J calls and clone size follow TCRdb and not the study's own pipeline. The table for this sample lists 300,000 to 450,000 distinct CDR3 sequences; roughly 16% of them were counted only once. Of the sample, 22% is held by the ten largest clones.

Interpreted using the paper, the time point label stands for: newly diagnosed GD, antithyroid drugs for less than 3 months. RNA was extracted from PBMCs in TRIzol for both TCR sequencing and RNA sequencing. The diagnosis of Graves' disease was made according to American Thyroid Association guidelines. The patients came from an endocrinology department in Xi'an, China. From each patient, about 9 milliliters of peripheral blood was collected into an EDTA anticoagulant tube. Ficoll Paque Plus density gradient separation was used to isolate PBMCs, and no further T cell sorting was done. An Agilent 2100 Bioanalyzer and agarose gel were used to assess RNA quality, and a NanoDrop 2000 was used to measure RNA concentration.

Source: peripheral blood mononuclear cells (PBMCs), taken at new diagnosis, from a patient treated with antithyroid drugs. This receptor was obtained from a female donor with Graves disease. The rearrangement joined TRBV12-3 or TRBV12-4 to TRBJ1-1; 7 middle bases align to TRBD1. The sequenced DNA is TGTGCCACCAAGTCTCCCCGGGACAGAGGGCTGAACACTGAAGCTTTCTTT. The resulting protein is CATKSPRDRGLNTEAFF.